This record concerns one T cell receptor (beta chain) sequence. The CDR3 length is 17 residues. The germline gives CDR1 LGHDT, CDR2 YNNKEL (reference sequence). V was clipped by 4 bases and J by 4 bases; unmatched bases: 9. TCRdb re-called the RT-PCR reads through MiXCR, storing one row per CDR3 protein. In the table there are about 680,000 distinct CDR3 sequences, 13% to 15% of which are singletons. This clonotype was sampled from a female donor in good health, serving as a healthy control. V is TRBV3-1 and J is TRBJ2-6; 8 nucleotides align to TRBD2. Sequencing was done on a sample of memory CD4+ T cells from blood. CDR3 nucleotides: TGTGCCAGCAGCCGCAGCGGGAGCGGTTCGGGGGCCAACGTCCTGACTTTC. It yields the protein CASSRSGSGSGANVLTF. Full variable domain (outside the CDR3, taken from reference TRBV3-1 and TRBJ2-6): DTAVSQTPKYLVTQMGNDKSIKCEQNLGHDTMYWYKQDSKKFLKIMFSYNNKELIINETVPNRFSPKSPDKAHLNLHINSLELGDSAVYFCASSRSGSGSGANVLTFGAGSRLTVL.